This TCR beta chain was obtained from a study of CD8 T cells in ankylosing spondylitis. Study results and caveats: CD8+ by phenotype, disease-linked clones were relatively rare in peripheral blood.

MiXCR was run by TCRdb on the 5' RACE reads, yielding one entry per CDR3 protein. The table lists 180,000 or so distinct CDR3 sequences, around a tenth of them singletons. The length of the CDR3 is 14 residues. V lost 0 bases and J 1 base, leaving 9 bases between the germline ends. Germline CDR1 reads DFQATT; CDR2 reads SNEGSKA (reference sequence). This clonotype was picked up a small number of times. Its antigen remains unknown. Sequenced input: blood, either unsorted or a sorted T cell fraction (not recorded which). This chain connects TRBV20-1 to TRBJ1-1, with unresolved D. This receptor was identified in a male donor with ankylosing spondylitis or in good health (not recorded which). CDR3 coding DNA: TGCAGTGCTAGAGATCCGCGGCAGAACACTGAAGCTTTCTTT. As protein: CSARDPRQNTEAFF.